The T cell receptor beta chain described here comes from a study of identical twins. Study-wide findings and caveats: Invariant populations such as MAIT and iNKT cells could partly muddle zero-insertion analyses. Out-of-frame alpha sequences shared by twins showed excess low generation probability.

This clonotype was observed a handful of times. Its specificity is unknown. The germline V gene encodes CDR1 SGHTA and CDR2 FQGTGA. This CDR3 has 14 amino acids. The germline V and J ends were trimmed by 5 bases and 7 bases, with 15 bases remaining between them. Each CDR3 protein is one row after TCRdb ran MiXCR on the 5' RACE reads. The sample contains approximately 500,000 distinct CDR3 sequences, 13% to 15% of which appear only once. These data were also filed under a second study, of yellow fever vaccine responses in identical twins.

The sequenced sample consisted of CD4+ T cells sorted from blood. The TCR originated in a woman between 18 and 29 years old in good health. The V gene is TRBV7-3, the J gene TRBJ2-1, with D perhaps TRBD2 (5 bases). CDR3: CASSPRSPGNEQFF. In nucleotides, the CDR3 is TGTGCCAGCAGCCCAAGATCCCCGGGGAATGAGCAGTTCTTC.